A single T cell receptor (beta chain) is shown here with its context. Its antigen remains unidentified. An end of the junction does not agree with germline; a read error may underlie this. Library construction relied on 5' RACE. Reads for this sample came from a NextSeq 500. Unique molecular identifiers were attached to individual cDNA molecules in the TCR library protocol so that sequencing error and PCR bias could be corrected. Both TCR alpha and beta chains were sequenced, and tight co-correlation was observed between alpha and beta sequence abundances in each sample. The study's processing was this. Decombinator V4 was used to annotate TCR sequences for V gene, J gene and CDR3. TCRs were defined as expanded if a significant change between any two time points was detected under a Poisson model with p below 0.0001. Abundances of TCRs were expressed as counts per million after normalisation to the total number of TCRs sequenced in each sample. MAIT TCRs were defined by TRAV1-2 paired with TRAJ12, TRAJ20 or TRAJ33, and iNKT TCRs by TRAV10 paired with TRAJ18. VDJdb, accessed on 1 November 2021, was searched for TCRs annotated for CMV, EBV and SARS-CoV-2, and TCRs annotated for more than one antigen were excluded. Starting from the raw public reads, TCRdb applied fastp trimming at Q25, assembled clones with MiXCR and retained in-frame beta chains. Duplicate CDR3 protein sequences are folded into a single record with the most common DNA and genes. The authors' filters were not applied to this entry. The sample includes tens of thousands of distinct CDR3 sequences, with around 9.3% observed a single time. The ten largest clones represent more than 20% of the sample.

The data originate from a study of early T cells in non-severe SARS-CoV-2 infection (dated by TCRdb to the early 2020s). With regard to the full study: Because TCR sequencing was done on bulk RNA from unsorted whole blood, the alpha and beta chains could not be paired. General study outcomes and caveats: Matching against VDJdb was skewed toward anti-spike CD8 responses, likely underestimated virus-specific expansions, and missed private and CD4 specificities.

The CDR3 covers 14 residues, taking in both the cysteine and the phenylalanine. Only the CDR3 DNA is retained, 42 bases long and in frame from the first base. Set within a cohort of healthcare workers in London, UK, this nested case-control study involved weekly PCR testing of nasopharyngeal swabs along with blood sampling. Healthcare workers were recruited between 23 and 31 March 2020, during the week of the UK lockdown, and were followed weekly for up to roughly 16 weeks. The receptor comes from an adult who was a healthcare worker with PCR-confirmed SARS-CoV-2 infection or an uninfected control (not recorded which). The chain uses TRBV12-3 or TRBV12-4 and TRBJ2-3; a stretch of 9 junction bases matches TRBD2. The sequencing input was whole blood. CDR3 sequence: CASSGPRKRGATIF. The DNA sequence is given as TGTGCCAGCAGTGGGCCCCGAAAGCGGGGGGCGACGATTTTT.